This record concerns one T cell receptor beta chain sequence. What it binds is not known. Cells designated naive CD8 were CD45RO-negative and were positively selected for CCR7, with terminally differentiated effector memory CD45RA+ cells excluded. This sample stems from a study of shared clonotypes between healthy human individuals. Study findings and constraints: As a rule, naive subsets had a larger estimated richness than memory subsets. Clonotype sharing among the donors was expected to vary with sequencing depth.

Assay: immunoSEQ multiplex PCR; the TCRdb copy retains only in-frame clones and omits some. The sample lists fewer than 1 million clones; just over 95% were seen once. The CDR3 length is 17 residues. Per germline, CDR1 KGHSH and CDR2 LQKENI. V dropped 5 bases and J dropped 5; count of bases not matched to a gene: 17. The chain links TRBV18 to TRBJ2-5; 7 nucleotides align to TRBD1. The sample consisted of naive CD8+ T cells sorted from blood. The sequence was collected from a man younger than 40 in good health. The CDR3 here is CASSSLLDPGTAETQYF. The CDR3 nucleotides are TGTGCCAGCTCATCCCTGCTCGACCCCGGGACAGCGGAGACCCAGTACTTC.